The 24 T cell receptor beta chains in this list originate from one sample, sequenced in a study of T-cell reconstitution after alpha-beta-depleted transplantation in children. Preparing the TCRbeta library involved the use of unique molecular identifiers. TCRdb re-derived calls from the PCR reads in MiXCR, one entry per CDR3 protein. The data show hundreds of thousands of distinct CDR3 sequences, about 12% seen once. The specimen comprised PBMCs from the stem cell graft donor, sampled from the stem cell graft. These receptors originate from a human donor who donated a stem cell graft to a child with acute lymphoblastic leukemia.

This clonotype occurred many times. The V call is TRBV20-1, the J call TRBJ2-7; 8 bases match TRBD2. Germline loops: CDR1 DFQATT, CDR2 SNEGSKA (reference sequence). The CDR3 is 14 amino acids. The junction had 1 base not matched to a gene; V was cut back by 0 bases and J by 0 bases. The CDR3 DNA reads TGCAGTGCTAGAGATGCGGGGGGCTCCTACGAGCAGTACTTC. Translation gives CSARDAGGSYEQYF.

This clonotype has at least ten counts. The chain joins TRBV11-2 to TRBJ1-2; 7 bases are shared with TRBD1. V lost 0 bases, J lost 7 bases, and 11 bases stayed unmatched. This CDR3 is built from 16 residues. The V gene's germline CDR1 is SGHAT and CDR2 FQNNGV. The CDR3 bases are TGTGCCAGCAGCTTAGACGAATTTGAGGGGGCGCGTGGCTACACCTTC. It yields the protein CASSLDEFEGARGYTF. Filled out from reference TRBV11-2 and TRBJ1-2, the complete variable domain reads EAGVAQSPRYKIIEKRQSVAFWCNPISGHATLYWYQQILGQGPKLLIQFQNNGVVDDSQLPKDRFSAERLKGVDSTLKIQPAKLEDSAVYLCASSLDEFEGARGYTFGSGTRLTVV.

The CDR3 reads CSASNRGEILEGYTF. CDR3 sequence (DNA): TGCAGTGCTAGTAACAGGGGCGAGATCTTAGAAGGCTACACCTTC. The gene calls are TRBV20-1 and TRBJ1-2, with TRBD1 matching over 7 bases. Germline lookup yields CDR1 DFQATT and CDR2 SNEGSKA (reference sequence). The CDR3 runs to 15 residues. Germline trimming cut 3 bases from V and 8 bases from J; bases unmatched to any gene: 15.

At least ten counts were recorded for this clonotype. The rearrangement joins TRBV12-3 or TRBV12-4 to TRBJ1-2, with D possibly matching TRBD1 (5 bases). V was clipped by 6 bases and J by 6 bases, with 17 bases between them. There are 14 residues in the CDR3. The CDR3 here is CASSNRTLRDGYTF. The CDR3 bases are TGTGCCAGCAGCAACAGGACCCTAAGGGATGGCTACACCTTC.

In its sample, this clonotype was seen many times. The chain combines TRBV27 with TRBJ2-7, with 10 bases aligning to TRBD2. Germline V gene lookup returns CDR1 MNHEY and CDR2 SMNVEV (reference sequence). Trimming removed 2 bases from V and 4 bases from J; junction bases left unmatched: 2. The CDR3 is made up of 14 amino acids. DNA of the CDR3: TGTGCCAGCAGTTTAACTAGCGGGGTTTACGAGCAGTACTTC. This encodes CASSLTSGVYEQYF.

This clonotype was observed at least ten times. The chain joins TRBV28 to TRBJ1-4; no clear D. The CDR3 runs 12 residues. The germline V gene has CDR1 MDHEN and CDR2 SYDVKM. Trimming cost V 6 bases and J 10 bases, with 12 bases left between them. This CDR3 is CASRESERKLFF. The CDR3 DNA reads as TGTGCCAGCAGGGAATCCGAGAGAAAACTGTTTTTT. The whole variable domain, filled in from reference TRBV28 and TRBJ1-4, reads DVKVTQSSRYLVKRTGEKVFLECVQDMDHENMFWYRQDPGLGLRLIYFSYDVKMKEKGDIPEGYSVSREKKERFSLILESASTNQTSMYLCASRESERKLFFGSGTQLSVL.

This clonotype was seen many times. The chain couples TRBV10-3 to TRBJ2-3; 8 positions match TRBD2. Germline CDR1 is ENHRY and CDR2 is SYGVKD. V dropped 0 bases and J dropped 1; count of bases not matched to a gene: 15. The CDR3 extends over 20 amino acids. CDR3: CAISESGLAVPAGGTDTQYF. CDR3 DNA: TGTGCCATCAGTGAGTCCGGGCTAGCGGTCCCAGCGGGGGGCACAGATACGCAGTATTTT.

This clonotype was counted ten times or more. The chain is built from TRBV12-3 or TRBV12-4 and TRBJ1-1, with D unresolved. Trimming removed 1 base at V and 4 bases at J, with 4 bases between. The CDR3 has 12 residues. CDR3 in DNA: TGTGCCAGCAGTTTAGAGACCACTGAAGCTTTCTTT. It yields the protein CASSLETTEAFF.

The chain couples TRBV12-3 or TRBV12-4 to TRBJ2-6; D possibly corresponds to TRBD1 (5 bases). V was cut by 5 bases and J by 0 bases, with 20 bases left in between. This CDR3 is built from 19 residues. The CDR3 DNA reads as TGTGCCAGCAGTCCCTCCTCCAGACAGACCCTCTCTGGGGCCAACGTCCTGACTTTC. Protein: CASSPSSRQTLSGANVLTF.

This clonotype was detected many times. The chain joins TRBV28 to TRBJ2-4, with TRBD2 matching over 11 bases. Germline V gene lookup returns CDR1 MDHEN and CDR2 SYDVKM. V gave up 2 bases and J gave up 5 bases; unmatched junction bases: 11. There are 18 residues in the CDR3. This chain's CDR3 is CASSLPRKLAGGENIQYF. In DNA, the CDR3 is TGTGCCAGCAGTTTACCCCGTAAGCTAGCGGGGGGAGAAAACATTCAGTACTTC.

This clonotype was detected many times. This rearrangement joins TRBV30 to TRBJ1-4; D is unclear. The V gene's germline CDR1 is GTSNPN and CDR2 SVGIG (reference sequence). The CDR3 covers 13 residues. V was pared by 0 bases and J by 7 bases, with 9 bases between. The chain's CDR3 is CAWSVQEGEKLFF. CDR3 DNA sequence: TGTGCCTGGAGTGTCCAGGAAGGTGAAAAACTGTTTTTT.

This clonotype was counted ten times or more. CDR3 DNA sequence: TGTGCCAGCAGCTTGGGAACAGGAGGATTAACCGGGGAGCTGTTTTTT. It is translated as CASSLGTGGLTGELFF. This rearrangement joins TRBV5-6 to TRBJ2-2; D may be TRBD1 or TRBD2 (5 bases each). V was clipped by 0 bases and J by 5 bases, with 14 bases between them. The CDR3 consists of 16 residues. CDR1 SGHDT and CDR2 YYEEEE come from the germline V gene.

In this sample, this clonotype turned up many times. The J gene is TRBJ1-2, the V gene TRBV4-2, with D uncertain. The V gene lost 4 bases and the J gene lost 2 bases, with 14 bases spanning the gap. This CDR3 is built from 15 residues. From germline, CDR1 is LGHNA and CDR2 YNFKEQ. The CDR3 reads CASSLRTGENYGYTF. CDR3 coding DNA: TGTGCCAGCAGCCTGCGGACTGGGGAAAACTATGGCTACACCTTC.

This clonotype has a count of ten or more. The rearrangement links TRBV7-2 to TRBJ2-3; D unclear. The CDR3 is 12 residues long. CDR1 SGHTA and CDR2 FQGNSA come from the germline V gene. With 1 base removed from V and 9 bases from J, the gap between germline ends came to 8 bases. Here the CDR3 DNA reads TGTGCCAGCAGCTTAGAAGCTTTCACGCAGTATTTT. Residues: CASSLEAFTQYF.

This clonotype was detected ten times or more. The chain is built from TRBV7-9 and TRBJ2-5; 9 bases fit TRBD1. V shed 6 bases, J shed 5 bases, and the junction held 10 bases outside the gene matches. CDR1 and CDR2 (germline): SEHNR, FQNEAQ (reference sequence). The CDR3 covers 15 residues. CDR3 nucleotide sequence: TGTGCCAGCAGACCGGGACAGGGTGGAAGGGAGACCCAGTACTTC. It is translated as CASRPGQGGRETQYF.

The gene calls are TRBV15 and TRBJ2-1; 9 positions agree with TRBD2. The CDR3 length is 17 residues. V lost 0 bases to trimming and J lost 2 bases; unmatched junction nucleotides: 5. The germline V gene has CDR1 LNHNV and CDR2 YYDKDF (reference sequence). CDR3 DNA: TGTGCCACCAGCAGAGATCAAGTAGCGGGGGCCTACAATGAGCAGTTCTTC. Translating gives CATSRDQVAGAYNEQFF.

The CDR3 here is CASSPGGTSTDTQYF. The CDR3 DNA follows: TGTGCCAGCAGCCCGGGGGGTACTAGCACAGATACGCAGTATTTT. The genes are TRBV11-2 and TRBJ2-3, with TRBD2 matching 7 bases. The length of the CDR3 is 15 residues. V was clipped by 5 bases and J by 0 bases; unmatched bases: 5. Germline CDR1 is SGHAT and CDR2 is FQNNGV.

The chain employs TRBV5-6 and TRBJ2-1; D is undetermined. The CDR3 is made up of 12 amino acids. Germline values: CDR1 SGHDT, CDR2 YYEEEE. V was shortened by 2 bases and J by 8 bases, with 8 bases between the two germline ends. The CDR3 DNA follows: TGTGCCAGCAGCTTCCCCAGATATGAGCAGTTCTTC. Residues: CASSFPRYEQFF.

This clonotype was observed many times. The genes are TRBV7-2 and TRBJ2-7, with 7 nucleotides matching TRBD1. Looked up from germline, CDR1 is SGHTA and CDR2 is FQGNSA. J lost 3 bases, V lost 3 bases, and 2 bases had no gene match. The CDR3 runs 13 residues. CDR3 bases: TGTGCCAGCAGCTTGAACAGGGGCTACGAGCAGTACTTC. As protein: CASSLNRGYEQYF.

This clonotype came up many times. The rearrangement uses TRBV11-2 and TRBJ2-2; no clear D gene. Per germline, CDR1 SGHAT and CDR2 FQNNGV. The CDR3 is 13 residues long. Deletions cut 1 base from V and 8 bases from J, with 8 bases between. This chain's CDR3 is CASSLGYSGELFF. CDR3 nucleotide sequence: TGTGCCAGCAGCTTAGGGTACTCAGGGGAGCTGTTTTTT.

This clonotype came up many times. The chain is built from TRBV28 and TRBJ1-1; D not certain. Germline V gene data show CDR1 as MDHEN and CDR2 as SYDVKM. The CDR3 spans 14 residues. V lost 7 bases, J lost 1 base, and 13 bases lay in between. The CDR3 sequence is CASTLGTGNTEAFF. The CDR3 DNA is TGTGCCAGCACCCTGGGAACGGGGAACACTGAAGCTTTCTTT.

This clonotype was seen at least ten times. The rearrangement joins TRBV20-1 to TRBJ2-2, with D hard to call. Trimming shortened V by 0 bases and J by 4 bases, and 15 bases separated the two germline ends. The CDR3 spans 16 residues. Germline CDR1 DFQATT, CDR2 SNEGSKA (reference sequence). The CDR3 coding sequence is TGCAGTGCTAGAGATCGGCGGATCAGAAGCACCGGGGAGCTGTTTTTT. Amino acid sequence: CSARDRRIRSTGELFF.

This clonotype was observed many times. The chain links TRBV29-1 to TRBJ2-1, with 7 bases that match TRBD1. The junction had 5 bases not matched to a gene; V was cut back by 5 bases and J by 1 base. CDR1 is SQVTM and CDR2 is ANQGSEA in the germline V gene. This CDR3 has 14 amino acids. The CDR3 loop is CSVTYRGSYNEQFF. Here the CDR3 DNA reads TGCAGCGTTACATACAGGGGTTCCTACAATGAGCAGTTCTTC.

Here the CDR3 reads CSARSGGQRNSPLHF. In DNA form, the CDR3 reads TGCAGTGCTCGATCCGGAGGACAGAGGAATTCACCCCTCCACTTT. V is TRBV20-1 and J is TRBJ1-6; weak D call: TRBD1 (6 bases). The germline gives CDR1 DFQATT, CDR2 SNEGSKA (reference sequence). Trimming removed 5 bases from V and 7 bases from J, with 18 bases in between. This CDR3 is 15 amino acids long.